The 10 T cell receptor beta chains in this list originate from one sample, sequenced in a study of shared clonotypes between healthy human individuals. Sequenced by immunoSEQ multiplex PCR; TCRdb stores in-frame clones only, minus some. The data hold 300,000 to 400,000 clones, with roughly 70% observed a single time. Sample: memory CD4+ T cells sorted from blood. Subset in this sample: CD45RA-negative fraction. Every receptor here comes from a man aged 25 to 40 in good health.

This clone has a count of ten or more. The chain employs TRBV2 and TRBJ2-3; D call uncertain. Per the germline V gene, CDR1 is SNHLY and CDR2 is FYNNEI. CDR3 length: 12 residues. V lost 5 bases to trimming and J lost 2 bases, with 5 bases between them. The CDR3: CASSYTTDTQYF. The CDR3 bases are TGTGCCAGCAGTTATACCACAGATACGCAGTATTTT.

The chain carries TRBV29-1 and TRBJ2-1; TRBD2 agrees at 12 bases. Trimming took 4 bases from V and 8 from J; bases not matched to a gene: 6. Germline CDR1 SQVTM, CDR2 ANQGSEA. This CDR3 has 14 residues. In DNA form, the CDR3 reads TGCAGCGTTGCAAGACTAGCGGGAGCCCATGAGCAGTTCTTC. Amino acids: CSVARLAGAHEQFF.

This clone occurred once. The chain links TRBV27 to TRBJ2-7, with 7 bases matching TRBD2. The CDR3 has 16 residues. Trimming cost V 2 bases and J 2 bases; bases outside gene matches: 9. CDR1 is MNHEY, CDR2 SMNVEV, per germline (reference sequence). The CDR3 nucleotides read TGTGCCAGCAGTTTAACGGTTTCTAGCGGAACCTACGAGCAGTACTTC. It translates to CASSLTVSSGTYEQYF.

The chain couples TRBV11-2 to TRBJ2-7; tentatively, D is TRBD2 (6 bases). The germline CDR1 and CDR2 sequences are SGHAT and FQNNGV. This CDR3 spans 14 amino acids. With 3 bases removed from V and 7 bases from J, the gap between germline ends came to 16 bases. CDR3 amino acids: CASSFSGPVKEQYF. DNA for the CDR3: TGTGCCAGCAGCTTTAGCGGACCTGTCAAGGAGCAGTACTTC.

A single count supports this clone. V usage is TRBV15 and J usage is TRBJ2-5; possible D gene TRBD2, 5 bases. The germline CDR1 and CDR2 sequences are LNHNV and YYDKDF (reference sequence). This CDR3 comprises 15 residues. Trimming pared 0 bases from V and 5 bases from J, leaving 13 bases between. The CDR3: CATSRDGSGRETQYF. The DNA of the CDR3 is TGTGCCACCAGCAGAGATGGGAGTGGAAGGGAGACCCAGTACTTC. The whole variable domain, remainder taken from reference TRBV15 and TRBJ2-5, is DAMVIQNPRYQVTQFGKPVTLSCSQTLNHNVMYWYQQKSSQAPKLLFHYYDKDFNNEADTPDNFQSRRPNTSFCFLDIRSPGLGDTAMYLCATSRDGSGRETQYFGPGTRLLVL.

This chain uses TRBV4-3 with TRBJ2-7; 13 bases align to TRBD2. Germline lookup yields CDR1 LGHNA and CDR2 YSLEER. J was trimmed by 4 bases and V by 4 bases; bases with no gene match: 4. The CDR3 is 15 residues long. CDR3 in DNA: TGCGCCAGCAGCCCAGGACTAGCGGGAGAGTACGAGCAGTACTTC. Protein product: CASSPGLAGEYEQYF.

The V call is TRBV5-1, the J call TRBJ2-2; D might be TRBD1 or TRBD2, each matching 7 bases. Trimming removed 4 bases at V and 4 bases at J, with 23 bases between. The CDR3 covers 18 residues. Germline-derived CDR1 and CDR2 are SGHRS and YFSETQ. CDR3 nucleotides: TGCGCCAGCAGCCCGGGGGGCGGGACAGCTACGAGCACCGGGGAGCTGTTTTTT. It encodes CASSPGGGTATSTGELFF.

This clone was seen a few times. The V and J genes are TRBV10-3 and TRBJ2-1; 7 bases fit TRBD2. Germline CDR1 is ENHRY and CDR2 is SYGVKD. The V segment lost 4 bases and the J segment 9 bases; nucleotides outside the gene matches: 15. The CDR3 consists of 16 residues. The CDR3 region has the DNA TGTGCCATCAGTGGTGATGGGGTCGGCGGGAGTAGTGAGCAGTTCTTC. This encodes CAISGDGVGGSSEQFF.

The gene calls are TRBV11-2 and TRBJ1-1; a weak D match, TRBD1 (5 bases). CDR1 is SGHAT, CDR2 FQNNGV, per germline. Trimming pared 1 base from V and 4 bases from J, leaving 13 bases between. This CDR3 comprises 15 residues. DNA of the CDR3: TGTGCCAGCAGCTTAGTTCCGGGGCGAAGCACTGAAGCTTTCTTT. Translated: CASSLVPGRSTEAFF.

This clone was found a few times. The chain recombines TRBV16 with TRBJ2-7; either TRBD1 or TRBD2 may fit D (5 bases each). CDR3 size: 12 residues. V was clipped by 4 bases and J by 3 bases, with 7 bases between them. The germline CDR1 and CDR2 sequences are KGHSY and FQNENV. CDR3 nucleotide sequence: TGTGCCAGCAGCCGGGACGGCTACGAGCAGTACTTC. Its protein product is CASSRDGYEQYF.